The sequence of this TCR beta chain was determined in a study of blood T cell repertoires in COVID-19. The CDR3 has 13 amino acids. The V and J ends lost 1 base and 5 bases respectively, with 8 bases between them. Germline lookup yields CDR1 LGHDT and CDR2 YNNKEL (reference sequence). The method was immunoSEQ multiplex PCR; TCRdb's version includes in-frame clones alone and lacks a portion of them. Of around 84,000 clones listed, 78% are singletons. Sequencing was performed on peripheral blood. The TCR was taken from a man in his fifties or sixties with COVID-19, enrolled during active disease. The chain couples TRBV3-1 (or the pseudogene TRBV3-2) to TRBJ1-1; tentatively, D is TRBD1 (5 bases). This CDR3 reads CASSQGGVTEAFF. In DNA form, the CDR3 reads TGTGCCAGCAGCCAAGGGGGGGTTACTGAAGCTTTCTTT.